This T cell receptor beta chain was identified in a study of T-cell reconstitution after alpha-beta-depleted transplantation in children. Concerning this clonotype itself: Its antigen remains unidentified.

Study observations and caveats: Once a year had passed after transplant, T-cell counts and diversity came mostly from newly produced T cells.

Molecular barcoding with unique molecular identifiers was used for the TCRbeta library. TCRdb itself ran the PCR reads through MiXCR, one entry per CDR3 protein. The sample lists 700,000 to 950,000 distinct CDR3 sequences, roughly 16% occurring once. Trimming shortened V by 1 base and J by 1 base, and 16 bases separated the two germline ends. This CDR3 comprises 17 residues. The germline V gene encodes CDR1 SNHLY and CDR2 FYNNEI. The sequence came from a male patient between 10 and 17 years old who had a stem cell transplant for acute lymphoblastic leukemia, so the T cells may come from the graft donor. The V gene is TRBV2, the J gene TRBJ2-5; D is ambiguous. The sample was PBMCs, mostly from graft donor cells, taken 360 days after TCRalphabeta/CD19-depleted stem cell transplant. CDR3 nucleotide sequence: TGTGCCAGCAGTGAAGAAGTCGACGGGCCCTCCCAAGAGACCCAGTACTTC. It translates to CASSEEVDGPSQETQYF.